This record concerns one T cell receptor (beta chain) sequence. This table comes from immunoSEQ multiplex PCR, and its TCRdb copy is limited to in-frame clones, with some not included. The sample shows 34,000 or so clones, about 88% of them seen only once. This sample is part of a study of regulatory dendritic cells for organ transplantation. This CDR3 contains 16 residues. Germline lookup yields CDR1 MNHEY and CDR2 SMNVEV (reference sequence). V was trimmed by 3 bases and J by 1 base, leaving 16 bases between them. The receptor was isolated from a human donor in good health. Sequenced: naive CD4+ T cells from blood. Noted subset: CD45RA+ naive T cells. The chain has TRBV27 and TRBJ2-7; no firm D call. DNA of the CDR3: TGTGCCAGCAGTTTTTTTCCGGGTTCAAGGTCCTACGAGCAGTACTTC. It translates to CASSFFPGSRSYEQYF.